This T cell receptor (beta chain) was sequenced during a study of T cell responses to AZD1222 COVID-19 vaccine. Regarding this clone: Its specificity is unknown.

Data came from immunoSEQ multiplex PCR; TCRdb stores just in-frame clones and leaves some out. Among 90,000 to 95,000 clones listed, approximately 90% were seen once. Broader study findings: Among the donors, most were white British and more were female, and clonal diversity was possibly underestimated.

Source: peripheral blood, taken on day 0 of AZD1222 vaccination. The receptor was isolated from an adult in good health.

The CDR3 DNA is TGCGCCAGCAGCCATAACCAGAGGGCGGGCAATCAGCCCCAGCATTTT. Protein: CASSHNQRAGNQPQHF. The rearrangement uses TRBV4-1 and TRBJ1-5; no definite D call. Trimming cost V 3 bases and J 2 bases, with 14 bases left between them. CDR1 MGHRA and CDR2 YSYEKL come from the germline V gene. The CDR3 contains 16 residues.